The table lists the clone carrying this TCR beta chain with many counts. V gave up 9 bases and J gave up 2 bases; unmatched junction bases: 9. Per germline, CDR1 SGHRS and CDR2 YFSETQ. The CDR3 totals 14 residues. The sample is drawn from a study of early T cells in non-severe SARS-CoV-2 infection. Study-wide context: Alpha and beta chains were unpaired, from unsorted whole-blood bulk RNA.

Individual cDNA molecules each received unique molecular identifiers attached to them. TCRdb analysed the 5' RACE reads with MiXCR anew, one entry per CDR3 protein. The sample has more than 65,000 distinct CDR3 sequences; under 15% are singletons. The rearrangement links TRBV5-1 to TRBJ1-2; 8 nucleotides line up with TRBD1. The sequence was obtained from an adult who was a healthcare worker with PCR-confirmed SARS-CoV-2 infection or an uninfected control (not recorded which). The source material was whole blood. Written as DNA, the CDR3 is TGCGCCACGCAAACCGGGACAGGAAACTATGGCTACACCTTC. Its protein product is CATQTGTGNYGYTF.